This T cell receptor (beta chain) was captured by sequencing in a study of beta chain features in type 1 diabetes listed by TCRdb under 2018. Context from the whole study: Mean age, gender distribution, total cell number and subset yield did not differ between patients and healthy donors. Regulatory and stem cell-like memory subsets were isolated from only 8 patients and roughly eight healthy donors, whereas naive and central memory subsets came from all 28 donors. The study compared TCRB repertoires of sorted circulating CD4+ T cell subsets between recently diagnosed type 1 diabetes patients and matched healthy donors. Across all samples, some 110,000,000 sorted cells were examined, and cell number per subset correlated strongly with RNA yield.

All of the isolated RNA was reverse transcribed with the High Capacity cDNA Reverse Transcription Kit, so expressed TCRB transcripts were sequenced. Deep immunoSEQ sequencing was performed on naive, central memory and regulatory T cell samples, with an average of about 4 million total reads per sample. Sorted cells were lysed in RLT buffer and RNA was extracted with DNase-treated RNeasy Micro or Mini kits, depending on cell number. To prevent cross-contamination, every cell subset was processed on its own, while patient and healthy donor samples were processed together. The immunoSEQ multiplex PCR was used to amplify TCRB sequences from cDNA, yielding 87-bp fragments that span the CDR3 region. The amplicons were sequenced using the Illumina HiSeq platform. As for the original processing: PCR bias was corrected computationally using synthetic template baselines, and reads within Hamming distance 2 were collapsed, with unmergeable singletons discarded. Reads were aligned against IMGT to assign V, D and J genes, CDR3 length and insertions or deletions at six rearrangement sites. Clonotype counts were normalized to sorted cell number within each subset before computing true diversity and Gini coefficients with the tcR R package. The overlap coefficient, calculated on TCRB nucleotide sequences, was used to quantify repertoire sharing. TCRdb obtained this table from immuneACCESS and retained in-frame rearrangements with V and J assigned. These tables miss some clones; where compared with another copy, unresolved V genes account for less than half of the shortfall, and the remainder is unexplained. V and J calls and clone size are copied from that table; D and trimming were computed from the DNA. This sample lists 130,000 or so clones; over 8% were detected once. The ten largest make up 0.65% of the sample.

Study-wide conclusions, independent of this receptor: Naive, central memory and regulatory TCRB repertoires appeared more similar among patients than among healthy donors. Type 1 diabetes patients showed a moderate but significant shortening of TCRB CDR3 length in all four CD4+ subsets. Because cDNA was sequenced instead of genomic DNA, highly expressing activated cells could be over-represented, though the groups showed no difference in activation or CD3 levels. Fewer insertions and more nucleotide deletions at VDJ recombination sites were observed in patients with type 1 diabetes, implying thymic rearrangement abnormalities. PCR may preferentially amplify shorter templates, but because patient and control samples were amplified and corrected together, any resulting skew would affect both groups equally. HLA sub-analyses involved small numbers of individuals, so any influence of HLA type on TCRB rearrangement remained unresolved.

Each donor gave one peripheral blood draw, about 110 mL on average, collected into heparinised tubes. Naive, central memory, regulatory and stem cell-like memory CD4+ T cells were sorted on a BD FACSAria II using a panel including CD45RO, CCR7, CD25, CD127, CD95 and CD27. All sorted populations exceeded 95% purity. PBMCs were separated immediately by Lymphoprep density gradient centrifugation and were stained directly, without being cultured. Samples were stained and sorted in pairs, with one healthy donor and one patient per experiment, so that batch effects were minimized. This clone has more than one count but fewer than ten. Which antigen it targets is not known. Within one base of it there is no much larger clone, and no base qualities were kept. The sequenced material came from central memory CD4+ T cells from blood. This receptor was taken from a woman in her thirties or forties in good health.

The CDR3 loop reads CASVGRRGTGELFF. At the DNA level, the sequence is TGTGCCAGCGTGGGACGGCGGGGGACCGGGGAGCTGTTTTTT. The receptor chain draws on TRBV7-2 and TRBJ2-2; 7 nucleotides in the junction match TRBD2. Reading from cysteine to phenylalanine, the CDR3 counts 14 amino acids. The only DNA kept is the CDR3, 42 bases in frame from the first base. Trimmed from V: 8 bases; trimmed from J: 5 bases; junction bases lacking a gene match: 8. CDR1 is given as SGHTA and CDR2 as FQGNSA, both from the germline V gene.